The 22 T cell receptor beta chains listed next were all sequenced from one sample in a study of blood T cell repertoires in COVID-19. Clones were sequenced by immunoSEQ multiplex PCR, and TCRdb holds only the in-frame ones, with some missing. The sample holds roughly 100,000 clones, about four fifths seen once. Sequencing was done on a sample of peripheral blood. Receptors originate from a woman over 75 with acute or convalescent COVID-19.

The chain has TRBV27 and TRBJ1-1; D gene uncertain. This CDR3 spans 15 amino acids. With 5 bases removed from V and 4 bases from J, the gap between germline ends came to 17 bases. The germline CDR1 and CDR2 sequences are MNHEY and SMNVEV (reference sequence). As DNA, the CDR3 is TGTGCCAGCAGTCCCCAAAGGGAGGTGGTCACTGAAGCTTTCTTT. It codes for CASSPQREVVTEAFF.

The chain carries TRBV6-6 and TRBJ1-4, with 8 nucleotides matching TRBD1. Germline values: CDR1 MNHNY, CDR2 SVGAGI (reference sequence). This CDR3 has 14 amino acids. V shed 6 bases and J 7 bases; nucleotides not matched to a gene: 7. This CDR3 reads CASSSGQGSEKLFF. The CDR3 DNA follows: TGTGCCAGCAGCTCCGGACAGGGATCTGAAAAACTGTTTTTT.

The rearrangement joins TRBV7-2 to TRBJ2-1; 7 nucleotides align to TRBD1. Germline V gene sequence: CDR1 SGHTA, CDR2 FQGNSA. With V trimmed by 0 bases and J by 6 bases, 5 bases remained unmatched. There are 15 residues in the CDR3. The CDR3, as DNA: TGTGCCAGCAGCTTAGCGCTGACAGGGACCAATGAGCAGTTCTTC. This sequence encodes CASSLALTGTNEQFF.

The chain couples TRBV4-2 to TRBJ1-1; tentative D call: TRBD1 (5 bases). This CDR3 spans 13 amino acids. CDR1 is LGHNA and CDR2 is YNFKEQ in the germline V gene. The V gene lost 0 bases and the J gene lost 8 bases, with 10 bases spanning the gap. The CDR3, as DNA: TGTGCCAGCAGCCAAGAGAGCAGGGCCGAAGCTTTCTTT. This encodes CASSQESRAEAFF.

The chain combines TRBV29-1 with TRBJ1-5, with TRBD1 matching over 7 bases. This CDR3 is 13 amino acids long. Germline CDR1 is SQVTM and CDR2 is ANQGSEA. V lost 7 bases, J lost 6 bases, and 9 bases stayed unmatched. CDR3 coding DNA: TGCAGCGCCCGACAGGGACCAACTCAGCCCCAGCATTTT. This encodes CSARQGPTQPQHF.

The chain joins TRBV3-1 (or the pseudogene TRBV3-2) to TRBJ2-6, with unresolved D. Trimming removed 4 bases at V and 0 bases at J, with 7 bases between. The germline V gene has CDR1 LGHDT and CDR2 YNNKEL (reference sequence). The CDR3 is made up of 15 amino acids. The CDR3, as DNA: TGTGCCAGCAGCCCTACTCTCTCTGGGGCCAACGTCCTGACTTTC. This translates into CASSPTLSGANVLTF.

This clone was counted a single time. This rearrangement joins TRBV7-6 to TRBJ1-2, with 8 bases fitting TRBD1. Germline CDR1 reads SGHVS; CDR2 reads FNYEAQ. This CDR3 spans 15 amino acids. V dropped 1 base and J dropped 8; count of bases not matched to a gene: 9. CDR3 region: CASSLEDRGGGGYTF. The CDR3 DNA reads as TGTGCCAGCAGCTTAGAAGACAGGGGAGGAGGCGGCTACACCTTC.

This clone occurred many times. Other DNA sequences in the same sample also yield this CDR3. This chain uses TRBV18 with TRBJ1-3; D is undetermined. The CDR3 spans 14 residues. V was trimmed by 6 bases and J by 2 bases, leaving 11 bases between them. Germline CDR1 reads KGHSH; CDR2 reads LQKENI. The CDR3 is CASSRGGTGNTIYF. For the CDR3, the DNA is TGTGCCAGCTCCCGGGGAGGGACTGGAAACACCATATATTTT.

The rearrangement joins TRBV6-5 to TRBJ1-1, with D perhaps TRBD1 (5 bases). Germline V gene lookup returns CDR1 MNHEY and CDR2 SVGAGI. V was shortened by 6 bases and J by 10 bases, with 12 bases between the two germline ends. The CDR3 has 11 residues. The CDR3 bases are TGTGCCAGCAGAACAGGTGATGGAGCTTTCTTT. This gives the protein CASRTGDGAFF.

The chain uses TRBV6-4 and TRBJ2-7, with a possible D match to TRBD2 (5 bases). The germline V gene encodes CDR1 MRHNA and CDR2 SNTAGT. V lost 6 bases, J lost 2 bases, and 11 bases lay in between. The CDR3 covers 13 residues. The CDR3 protein is CASRIERAYEQYF. DNA for the CDR3: TGTGCCAGCAGGATTGAGAGGGCCTACGAGCAGTACTTC.

The chain recombines TRBV5-1 with TRBJ1-2, with 12 bases that match TRBD1. Per germline, CDR1 SGHRS and CDR2 YFSETQ. V trimming: 4 bases; J trimming: 7 bases; junction bases outside the gene matches: 2. The CDR3 loop spans 13 amino acids. The chain's CDR3 is CASSKGQGAGYTF. The CDR3 DNA is TGCGCCAGCAGCAAGGGACAGGGGGCTGGCTACACCTTC.

The V and J genes are TRBV7-2 and TRBJ1-1; a weak D match, TRBD1 (5 bases). This CDR3 has 15 residues. The V end was cut by 2 bases, the J end by 4 bases, with 14 bases between. CDR1 is SGHTA and CDR2 is FQGNSA in the germline V gene. In DNA, the CDR3 is TGTGCCAGCAGCTTATTCGGGGGTGGGAGCACTGAAGCTTTCTTT. Its translation: CASSLFGGGSTEAFF.

This clone was counted between two and nine times. The rearrangement joins TRBV28 to TRBJ1-5; maybe TRBD1 (5 bases). The CDR3 is 19 amino acids. Looked up from germline, CDR1 is MDHEN and CDR2 is SYDVKM. V dropped 7 bases and J dropped 0 bases, with 25 bases sitting between them. The CDR3 loop reads CASTVGGRTSFYSNQPQHF. DNA of the CDR3: TGTGCCAGCACCGTGGGGGGGAGAACGAGTTTTTATAGCAATCAGCCCCAGCATTTT.

This rearrangement joins TRBV19 to TRBJ1-2; the D is unclear. V dropped 1 base and J dropped 3 bases, with 9 bases sitting between them. The CDR3 consists of 14 residues. Looked up from germline, CDR1 is LNHDA and CDR2 is SQIVND (reference sequence). The DNA of the CDR3 is TGTGCCAGTAGTATAGGAGGTACGGACTATGGCTACACCTTC. It specifies CASSIGGTDYGYTF.

The table lists this clone with a few counts. This chain links TRBV27 with TRBJ2-7; a possible D gene is TRBD1 (5 bases). V was shortened by 4 bases and J by 3 bases, with 10 bases between the two germline ends. The CDR3 has 13 residues. The germline gives CDR1 MNHEY, CDR2 SMNVEV (reference sequence). CDR3 protein: CASSSQVNYEQYF. The CDR3 DNA is TGTGCCAGCAGTTCACAGGTCAACTACGAGCAGTACTTC.

In its sample, this clone was seen a few times. The DNA for the CDR3 is TGTGCCTCAACAAGACAGGGTGTACGAGAAAAACTGTTTTTT. Translation gives CASTRQGVREKLFF. The chain employs TRBV5-6 and TRBJ1-4; 7 bases are a match to TRBD1. Germline lookup yields CDR1 SGHDT and CDR2 YYEEEE. With 10 bases clipped from V and 8 bases from J, the junction kept 14 bases outside the gene matches. CDR3 size: 14 residues.

The chain joins TRBV5-4 to TRBJ2-5; TRBD1 matches 8 bases. This CDR3 comprises 15 residues. Germline loops: CDR1 SGHNT, CDR2 YYREEE (reference sequence). Trimming at V came to 3 bases and at J to 5 bases, leaving 9 bases not matched to a gene. CDR3 in DNA: TGTGCCAGCAGCTCCGGACAGGGAGTAACGGAGACCCAGTACTTC. Its translation is CASSSGQGVTETQYF.

This clone was seen a single time. The gene calls are TRBV4-1 and TRBJ2-2; possibly TRBD1 for D (6 bases). CDR1 and CDR2 from the germline V gene are MGHRA and YSYEKL. The CDR3 loop spans 15 amino acids. V was pared by 4 bases and J by 2 bases, with 11 bases between. In nucleotides, the CDR3 is TGCGCCAGCAGCCGGACAGTGCCTAACACCGGGGAGCTGTTTTTT. As protein: CASSRTVPNTGELFF.

V is TRBV4-3 and J is TRBJ2-3, with a tentative D call TRBD1 (6 bases). Trimming removed 0 bases at V and 6 bases at J, with 13 bases between. The CDR3 spans 15 residues. Germline CDR1 reads LGHNA; CDR2 reads YSLEER. The CDR3: CASSQERKGVDTQYF. CDR3 bases: TGCGCCAGCAGCCAAGAGAGGAAGGGGGTGGATACGCAGTATTTT.

The V call is TRBV19, the J call TRBJ2-3; TRBD2 might be the D (5 bases). V was cut by 8 bases and J by 0 bases, with 24 bases left in between. This CDR3 has 18 residues. Germline V gives CDR1 LNHDA, CDR2 SQIVND (reference sequence). The CDR3 DNA reads TGTGCCAGTTCCCAATTGGGAGTGTTTGGCGGAAGCACAGATACGCAGTATTTT. Translation: CASSQLGVFGGSTDTQYF.

The V and J genes are TRBV19 and TRBJ2-1; 11 bases are a match to TRBD2. V lost 6 bases and J lost 3; bases outside the gene matches: 10. CDR3 length equals 17 residues. The germline V gene has CDR1 LNHDA and CDR2 SQIVND (reference sequence). CDR3 sequence (DNA): TGTGCCAGTAGAAGTGGACTAGCGGGCCTAATCTACAATGAGCAGTTCTTC. Translated, it gives CASRSGLAGLIYNEQFF. Together with reference TRBV19 and TRBJ2-1, the CDR3 gives the full variable domain: DGGITQSPKYLFRKEGQNVTLSCEQNLNHDAMYWYRQDPGQGLRLIYYSQIVNDFQKGDIAEGYSVSREKKESFPLTVTSAQKNPTAFYLCASRSGLAGLIYNEQFFGPGTRLTVL.

This clone has a single count. The chain is built from TRBV7-9 and TRBJ1-1; 7 nucleotides match TRBD1. This CDR3 contains 15 residues. V was clipped by 1 base and J by 3 bases; unmatched bases: 5. Germline values: CDR1 SEHNR, CDR2 FQNEAQ (reference sequence). The CDR3: CASSLGPGTDTEAFF. CDR3 sequence (DNA): TGTGCCAGCAGCTTAGGTCCCGGGACAGACACTGAAGCTTTCTTT.